The 21 T cell receptor beta chains below were found in one sample sequenced in a study of blood T cell repertoires in COVID-19. The repertoire was sequenced with immunoSEQ multiplex PCR; TCRdb's copy has only in-frame clones and lacks some. The top ten clones hold around 5% of a sample with approximately 400,000 clones, roughly four fifths of them seen once. The sample taken for sequencing was PBMCs or T cells enriched from blood (not recorded which). These receptors were obtained from a woman in her 50s who had recovered from COVID-19.

This clone was seen a single time. The chain couples TRBV3-1 (or the pseudogene TRBV3-2) to TRBJ2-2, with a tentative D call TRBD1 (5 bases). Per the germline V gene, CDR1 is LGHDT and CDR2 is YNNKEL (reference sequence). The CDR3 has 16 residues. V was shortened by 1 base and J by 3 bases, with 12 bases between the two germline ends. CDR3: CASSQVQGPYTGELFF. The CDR3 DNA follows: TGTGCCAGCAGCCAAGTCCAGGGTCCATACACCGGGGAGCTGTTTTTT.

The V and J genes are TRBV29-1 and TRBJ2-2; the D call may be TRBD1 or TRBD2 (5 bases each). This CDR3 contains 13 residues. The germline gives CDR1 SQVTM, CDR2 ANQGSEA. Trimming removed 7 bases from V and 0 bases from J, with 9 bases in between. The CDR3 DNA reads TGCAGCGGGGGGAGCCCGAACACCGGGGAGCTGTTTTTT. This codes for CSGGSPNTGELFF.

The V gene is TRBV5-1, the J gene TRBJ1-2, with 7 bases that match TRBD1. The germline CDR1 and CDR2 sequences are SGHRS and YFSETQ. J was trimmed by 4 bases and V by 0 bases; bases with no gene match: 6. CDR3 length: 15 residues. DNA of the CDR3: TGCGCCAGCAGCTTGGCAGGGGGACTGGGCTATGGCTACACCTTC. It is translated as CASSLAGGLGYGYTF. Supplemented by reference TRBV5-1 and TRBJ1-2, the full variable domain reads KAGVTQTPRYLIKTRGQQVTLSCSPISGHRSVSWYQQTPGQGLQFLFEYFSETQRNKGNFPGRFSGRQFSNSRSEMNVSTLELGDSALYLCASSLAGGLGYGYTFGSGTRLTVV.

This clone has more than one count but fewer than ten. This chain links TRBV29-1 with TRBJ1-2; D is undetermined. V dropped 4 bases and J dropped 5 bases, with 14 bases sitting between them. From germline, CDR1 is SQVTM and CDR2 ANQGSEA. This CDR3 has 13 amino acids. Written as DNA, the CDR3 is TGCAGCGTTGCCCTGGGAGTTCAGTATGGCTACACCTTC. It specifies CSVALGVQYGYTF.

The V and J genes are TRBV5-6 and TRBJ1-2, with 10 bases that match TRBD1. This CDR3 contains 16 residues. Per the germline V gene, CDR1 is SGHDT and CDR2 is YYEEEE. V lost 0 bases, J lost 4 bases, and 6 bases stayed unmatched. CDR3: CASSLAGTGDAYGYTF. The CDR3 nucleotides are TGTGCCAGCAGCTTGGCCGGGACAGGGGATGCCTATGGCTACACCTTC.

V and J are TRBV3-1 (or the pseudogene TRBV3-2) and TRBJ2-1; the D is unclear. CDR1 is LGHDT and CDR2 is YNNKEL in the germline V gene (reference sequence). The V end lost 3 bases, the J end lost 9 bases, and 12 bases lay between the germline ends. This CDR3 is 13 amino acids long. CDR3: CASSHGSAVEQFF. The CDR3 nucleotides read TGTGCCAGCAGCCACGGATCGGCGGTTGAGCAGTTCTTC.

This clone appeared a few times. The chain recombines TRBV25-1 with TRBJ1-5, with unresolved D. Germline V CDR1 and CDR2: MGHDK, SYGVNS. The CDR3 sequence is 18 residues long. V lost 1 base to trimming and J lost 2 bases, with 18 bases between them. CDR3 bases: TGTGCCAGCAGTGAATCCTCGATCCTCGATTCGGGCAATCAGCCCCAGCATTTT. Translating gives CASSESSILDSGNQPQHF.

This chain connects TRBV5-1 to TRBJ1-4; a possible D gene is TRBD1 (6 bases). Trimming removed 4 bases at V and 6 bases at J, with 16 bases between. CDR3 length equals 15 residues. The germline V gene encodes CDR1 SGHRS and CDR2 YFSETQ. The CDR3 DNA is TGCGCCAGCAGCACGCGGGCAGGGGAGCATGAAAAACTGTTTTTT. Protein product: CASSTRAGEHEKLFF.

V usage is TRBV11-2 and J usage is TRBJ2-7, with TRBD2 matching over 10 bases. There are 15 residues in the CDR3. The J segment lost 3 bases and the V segment lost 5 bases, leaving 7 bases of the junction unmatched. CDR1 SGHAT and CDR2 FQNNGV come from the germline V gene. DNA for the CDR3: TGTGCCAGCAGCAACACCGGGACTAGCGTCTACGAGCAGTACTTC. It codes for CASSNTGTSVYEQYF.

This chain connects TRBV6-6 to TRBJ1-5; D possibly corresponds to TRBD1 (5 bases). V shed 7 bases and J shed 1 base, with 11 bases lying between them. Germline-derived CDR1 and CDR2 are MNHNY and SVGAGI (reference sequence). This CDR3 has 14 amino acids. DNA of the CDR3: TGTGCCAGCACCCGGACACTAAGCAATCAGCCCCAGCATTTT. Protein product: CASTRTLSNQPQHF.

This chain links TRBV5-1 with TRBJ1-1; D unclear. Germline CDR1 reads SGHRS; CDR2 reads YFSETQ. The V end lost 4 bases, the J end lost 1 base, and 14 bases lay between the germline ends. The CDR3 is 15 residues long. The CDR3 nucleotides are TGCGCCAGCAGCATAGAGGGTTTGGGGAACACTGAAGCTTTCTTT. Translating gives CASSIEGLGNTEAFF.

The chain recombines TRBV5-1 with TRBJ2-6; 7 positions agree with TRBD1. Losses at the gene ends were 4 bases for V and 1 base for J; bases not matched to a gene: 5. Germline V gives CDR1 SGHRS, CDR2 YFSETQ. There are 16 residues in the CDR3. The CDR3 sequence: CASSDDRASGANVLTF. DNA for the CDR3: TGCGCCAGCAGCGATGACAGGGCATCTGGGGCCAACGTCCTGACTTTC.

The chain combines TRBV11-2 with TRBJ1-2; D gene unclear. The CDR3 consists of 11 residues. Germline loops: CDR1 SGHAT, CDR2 FQNNGV. V lost 5 bases and J 5 bases, leaving 6 bases between the germline ends. DNA for the CDR3: TGTGCCAGCAGCCAACTATATGGCTACACCTTC. It yields the protein CASSQLYGYTF.

V and J are TRBV28 and TRBJ2-7; 8 bases fit TRBD2. The length of the CDR3 is 14 residues. Germline-derived CDR1 and CDR2 are MDHEN and SYDVKM. V shed 2 bases, J shed 5 bases, and the junction held 5 bases outside the gene matches. The chain's CDR3 is CASSLISGSHEQYF. CDR3 in DNA: TGTGCCAGCAGTTTAATAAGCGGGAGTCACGAGCAGTACTTC. Drawing the rest from reference TRBV28 and TRBJ2-7, the complete variable domain is DVKVTQSSRYLVKRTGEKVFLECVQDMDHENMFWYRQDPGLGLRLIYFSYDVKMKEKGDIPEGYSVSREKKERFSLILESASTNQTSMYLCASSLISGSHEQYFGPGTRLTVT.

V usage is TRBV11-2 and J usage is TRBJ2-3, with D perhaps TRBD2 (5 bases). V was clipped by 1 base and J by 2 bases, with 10 bases between them. The CDR3 runs 15 residues. Germline assignment: CDR1 SGHAT and CDR2 FQNNGV. Written as DNA, the CDR3 is TGTGCCAGCAGCTTAGCACGGACTCACACAGATACGCAGTATTTT. Translating gives CASSLARTHTDTQYF.

This clone showed up just once. This chain connects TRBV11-3 to TRBJ2-7; the D gene is possibly TRBD1 (6 bases). The CDR3 length is 14 residues. V was pared by 1 base and J by 2 bases, with 9 bases between. Germline assignment: CDR1 SGHNT and CDR2 YENEEA. The CDR3 DNA is TGTGCCAGCAGCTTAGCGACAGGACCCTACGAGCAGTACTTC. Protein sequence: CASSLATGPYEQYF. Looking up the rest from reference TRBV11-3 and TRBJ2-7 gives the full variable domain: EAGVVQSPRYKIIEKKQPVAFWCNPISGHNTLYWYLQNLGQGPELLIRYENEEAVDDSQLPKDRFSAERLKGVDSTLKIQPAELGDSAVYLCASSLATGPYEQYFGPGTRLTVT.

CDR3 protein: CASSDNPPGLAGADTQYF. CDR3 nucleotides: TGTGCCAGCAGCGACAATCCCCCGGGACTAGCGGGGGCAGATACGCAGTATTTT. The gene calls are TRBV3-1 (or the pseudogene TRBV3-2) and TRBJ2-3; 14 bases are a match to TRBD2. Germline assignment: CDR1 LGHDT and CDR2 YNNKEL (reference sequence). V lost 5 bases and J lost 4; bases outside the gene matches: 11. The CDR3 length is 18 residues.

The rearrangement joins TRBV5-4 to TRBJ2-1; 7 positions match TRBD2. V gave up 0 bases and J gave up 7 bases; unmatched junction bases: 4. There are 14 residues in the CDR3. Germline CDR1 is SGHNT and CDR2 is YYREEE (reference sequence). The CDR3 DNA reads TGTGCCAGCAGCTTGGGCGGGAGTTTGAATGAGCAGTTCTTC. It is translated as CASSLGGSLNEQFF.

This CDR3 reads CASSRAGAEAFF. For the CDR3, the DNA is TGTGCCAGCAGCCGGGCGGGGGCTGAAGCTTTCTTT. The rearrangement joins TRBV2 to TRBJ1-1; the D gene is possibly TRBD1 (5 bases). Germline V gene data show CDR1 as SNHLY and CDR2 as FYNNEI. This CDR3 region has 12 residues. The V and J ends lost 6 bases and 6 bases respectively, with 11 bases between them.

The genes are TRBV29-1 and TRBJ1-2, with a possible D match to TRBD1 (6 bases). The ends were cut back, 6 bases at V and 4 bases at J, with 18 bases in the middle. Germline CDR1 SQVTM, CDR2 ANQGSEA. CDR3 length equals 14 residues. In DNA, the CDR3 is TGCAGCGTGGAGGACAGTCTGGTAGTCTATGGCTACACCTTC. This translates into CSVEDSLVVYGYTF.

The genes are TRBV18 and TRBJ1-3; D might be TRBD1 (5 bases). Germline V CDR1 and CDR2: KGHSH, LQKENI. This CDR3 is built from 16 residues. V lost 4 bases and J 5 bases, leaving 18 bases between the germline ends. The CDR3, as DNA: TGTGCCAGCTCACTGACAAGGGGTGGCAATAGAAACACCATATATTTT. This encodes CASSLTRGGNRNTIYF.